These 11 T cell receptor beta chains came from one sample sequenced in a study of blood T cell repertoires in COVID-19. Produced via immunoSEQ multiplex PCR; TCRdb's table is partial and in-frame only. The sample has approximately 35,000 clones, 85% seen once. The sequenced sample consisted of peripheral blood. These TCRs come from a man older than 75 with active COVID-19.

This clone was detected only once. CDR3 nucleotides: TGTGCCAGCAGCTGGACAGGGGACACCGGGGAGCTGTTTTTT. Protein product: CASSWTGDTGELFF. This chain connects TRBV7-2 to TRBJ2-2; 9 nucleotides match TRBD1. Trimming at V came to 4 bases and at J to 3 bases, leaving 0 bases not matched to a gene. The CDR3 contains 14 residues. The germline V gene has CDR1 SGHTA and CDR2 FQGNSA.

The chain links TRBV28 to TRBJ1-4; D not certain. This CDR3 has 13 amino acids. The ends were cut back, 3 bases at V and 11 bases at J, with 13 bases in the middle. CDR1 and CDR2 (germline): MDHEN, SYDVKM. CDR3 nucleotides: TGTGCCAGCAGTTTCGACTGGACTGAGAAACTGTTTTTT. Its protein is CASSFDWTEKLFF.

J is TRBJ2-3 and V is TRBV19; 7 bases are a match to TRBD1. CDR1 and CDR2 (germline): LNHDA, SQIVND (reference sequence). Losses at the gene ends were 0 bases for V and 7 bases for J; bases not matched to a gene: 7. CDR3 length equals 15 residues. In nucleotides, the CDR3 is TGTGCCAGTAGTATAGATCGACAGGGTGCAAATACGCAGTATTTT. It translates to CASSIDRQGANTQYF.

The chain links TRBV11-2 to TRBJ2-7; a weak D match, TRBD1 (6 bases). The V gene's germline CDR1 is SGHAT and CDR2 FQNNGV. The CDR3 runs 13 residues. V lost 5 bases to trimming and J lost 3 bases, with 11 bases between them. CDR3 amino acids: CASSTGTLYEQYF. For the CDR3, the DNA is TGTGCCAGCAGCACCGGGACACTCTACGAGCAGTACTTC.

V and J are TRBV3-1 (or the pseudogene TRBV3-2) and TRBJ1-3; the match to TRBD1 covers 10 bases. The CDR3 is 17 residues long. CDR1 is LGHDT, CDR2 YNNKEL, per germline (reference sequence). The V gene end was trimmed by 4 bases and the J gene end by 0 bases; junction bases not matched to a gene: 6. CDR3 DNA sequence: TGTGCCAGCAGCCCCTCGACAGGGGGCCCCTCTGGAAACACCATATATTTT. It encodes CASSPSTGGPSGNTIYF.

This clone was observed a handful of times. The V and J genes are TRBV13 and TRBJ2-7; 8 bases are a match to TRBD2. V lost 4 bases to trimming and J lost 4 bases; unmatched junction nucleotides: 3. The CDR3 loop spans 13 amino acids. CDR1 PRHDT and CDR2 FYEKMQ come from the germline V gene (reference sequence). The CDR3 is CASSYGLAYEQYF. Written as DNA, the CDR3 is TGTGCCAGCAGCTACGGACTAGCTTACGAGCAGTACTTC.

V is TRBV28 and J is TRBJ1-2; the D gene is possibly TRBD1 (6 bases). This CDR3 has 15 amino acids. Germline V gene sequence: CDR1 MDHEN, CDR2 SYDVKM. V shed 6 bases and J shed 4 bases, with 18 bases lying between them. The DNA of the CDR3 is TGTGCCAGCAGCGAACCTACAGGGTCCGGCTATGGCTACACCTTC. Translated: CASSEPTGSGYGYTF.

This sequence joins TRBV27 and TRBJ2-3, with D possibly matching TRBD2 (6 bases). CDR3 size: 12 residues. Germline lookup yields CDR1 MNHEY and CDR2 SMNVEV (reference sequence). Deletions cut 9 bases from V and 1 base from J, with 8 bases between. CDR3 residues: CARTGGTDTQYF. As DNA, the CDR3 is TGTGCCAGGACGGGGGGCACAGATACGCAGTATTTT.

This chain links TRBV10-3 with TRBJ2-3; 12 bases align to TRBD2. Looked up from germline, CDR1 is ENHRY and CDR2 is SYGVKD. The CDR3 loop spans 13 amino acids. With 10 bases clipped from V and 5 bases from J, the junction kept 4 bases outside the gene matches. CDR3 region: CATTSGGLDTQYF. Written as DNA, the CDR3 is TGTGCCACGACTAGCGGGGGACTAGATACGCAGTATTTT.

The gene calls are TRBV5-1 and TRBJ2-1; 11 bases are a match to TRBD2. V dropped 5 bases and J dropped 10; count of bases not matched to a gene: 11. This CDR3 comprises 15 residues. From germline, CDR1 is SGHRS and CDR2 YFSETQ. For the CDR3, the DNA is TGCGCCAGCAGTCTAGGTACTAGCGGGGGAAGGGAGCAGTTCTTC. This sequence encodes CASSLGTSGGREQFF.

The V gene is TRBV6-5, the J gene TRBJ2-2; D possibly corresponds to TRBD2 (6 bases). V was cut by 6 bases and J by 6 bases, with 14 bases left in between. The V gene's germline CDR1 is MNHEY and CDR2 SVGAGI. The CDR3 length is 14 residues. CDR3 amino acids: CASSPLGGSGELFF. The CDR3 nucleotides are TGTGCCAGCAGCCCGTTGGGGGGATCCGGGGAGCTGTTTTTT.